These 17 T cell receptor beta chains came from one sample sequenced in a study of CD8+ T cells in alopecia areata. The treatment denotes: oral pan-JAK inhibitor, 5-10 mg twice daily. Extracted RNA was reverse transcribed into cDNA, the sequencing template. Sequencing used immunoSEQ multiplex PCR; TCRdb keeps in-frame clones, though not all of them. The sample includes 100,000 to 150,000 clones, around 63% seen only once; the top ten take under 7.5%. This specimen consisted of CD4+ T cells sorted from blood, obtained at week 4, from a patient treated with tofacitinib. The receptors were sampled from a human donor with alopecia areata.

The chain couples TRBV19 to TRBJ2-5, with D uncertain. The CDR3 has 14 residues. Trimming removed 5 bases from V and 3 bases from J, with 13 bases in between. Per germline, CDR1 LNHDA and CDR2 SQIVND (reference sequence). CDR3 region: CASSLKVAEETQYF. The CDR3, as DNA: TGTGCCAGTAGTCTCAAAGTGGCGGAAGAGACCCAGTACTTC.

There are a few counts of this clone. The gene calls are TRBV29-1 and TRBJ2-3, with TRBD2 matching over 7 bases. V was clipped by 4 bases and J by 0 bases; unmatched bases: 7. Germline lookup yields CDR1 SQVTM and CDR2 ANQGSEA. The CDR3 spans 15 residues. The CDR3 DNA sequence: TGCAGCGTTGTAGCGGGCCTCTCTAGCACAGATACGCAGTATTTT. It encodes CSVVAGLSSTDTQYF.

The chain carries TRBV4-2 and TRBJ2-3; D possibly corresponds to TRBD2 (7 bases). With 2 bases removed from V and 5 bases from J, the gap between germline ends came to 17 bases. The CDR3 extends over 16 amino acids. CDR1 is LGHNA, CDR2 YNFKEQ, per germline. The CDR3 DNA reads as TGTGCCAGCAGCCAATATGCGGGGGCGCCGGGAGATACGCAGTATTTT. Protein: CASSQYAGAPGDTQYF.

There are a few counts of this clone. The chain joins TRBV23-1 to TRBJ1-2; 9 bases line up with TRBD1. TRBV23-1 is labeled an ORF, and its function is uncertain. The CDR3 spans 18 residues. The ends lost 3 bases at V and 0 bases at J; junction bases unmatched: 11. For the CDR3, the DNA is TGCGCCAGCAGTCATGCCAACGCTCGGGACAGGGCTAACTATGGCTACACCTTC. It specifies CASSHANARDRANYGYTF.

This clone has just a few counts. The V and J genes are TRBV29-1 and TRBJ1-5, with D hard to call. This CDR3 has 13 residues. Germline V gene lookup returns CDR1 SQVTM and CDR2 ANQGSEA. Trimming cost V 4 bases and J 1 base, with 8 bases left between them. CDR3 nucleotide sequence: TGCAGCGTTGCAGGCGGCAGCAATCAGCCCCAGCATTTT. This sequence encodes CSVAGGSNQPQHF.

V gene TRBV2 combines with J gene TRBJ2-7, with D perhaps matching TRBD2 (5 bases). V was cut by 6 bases and J by 1 base, with 10 bases left in between. This CDR3 spans 13 amino acids. The germline V gene has CDR1 SNHLY and CDR2 FYNNEI. This CDR3 is CASRAGGSYEQYF. In DNA, the CDR3 is TGTGCCAGCAGGGCCGGCGGGTCCTACGAGCAGTACTTC.

About this clone: Other DNA sequences in this sample translate to the same CDR3. The chain carries TRBV5-1 and TRBJ2-5; no firm D call. This CDR3 is 12 amino acids long. Germline lookup yields CDR1 SGHRS and CDR2 YFSETQ. Trimming shortened V by 0 bases and J by 4 bases, and 4 bases separated the two germline ends. The CDR3 is CASSLVGETQYF. For the CDR3, the DNA is TGCGCCAGCAGCTTGGTAGGAGAGACCCAGTACTTC.

The rearrangement links TRBV9 to TRBJ2-4, with D perhaps matching TRBD2 (6 bases). This CDR3 spans 14 amino acids. Per germline, CDR1 SGDLS and CDR2 YYNGEE. V was cut by 0 bases and J by 7 bases, with 11 bases left in between. The CDR3 here is CASSVGGAGNIQYF. As DNA, the CDR3 is TGTGCCAGCAGCGTAGGGGGCGCGGGGAACATTCAGTACTTC.

This clone appeared a few times. The V call is TRBV7-8, the J call TRBJ2-3, with D unresolved. Trimming left V 5 bases short and J 1 base short, with 7 bases between. This CDR3 spans 13 amino acids. Germline V gives CDR1 SGHVS, CDR2 FQNEAQ. The CDR3 nucleotides are TGTGCCAGCAGCCCGCATGGCACAGATACGCAGTATTTT. Translation: CASSPHGTDTQYF.

A note on this clone: An end of the junction differs from the germline gene, which may be a read error. This chain uses TRBV9 with TRBJ2-7; TRBD2 matches 7 bases. Per germline, CDR1 SGDLS and CDR2 YYNGEE. This CDR3 has 15 amino acids. CDR3 bases: TGTGCCGGCAGCGTAGACGTAGCGGGCGGATACGAGCAGTACTTC. Translation: CAGSVDVAGGYEQYF.

This clone showed up just a few times. The rearrangement joins TRBV7-8 to TRBJ1-6; TRBD1 matches 7 bases. Looked up from germline, CDR1 is SGHVS and CDR2 is FQNEAQ. V lost 5 bases to trimming and J lost 0 bases; unmatched junction nucleotides: 10. This CDR3 is 18 amino acids long. In DNA, the CDR3 is TGTGCCAGCAGCCTAGGAGCGGGACAGAGCTCCTATAATTCACCCCTCCACTTT. This codes for CASSLGAGQSSYNSPLHF.

V gene TRBV10-3 combines with J gene TRBJ1-1; no clear D. The V gene's germline CDR1 is ENHRY and CDR2 SYGVKD. Trimming left V 7 bases short and J 3 bases short, with 9 bases between. The CDR3 covers 12 residues. The CDR3 region has the DNA TGTGCCATCACGCGGGGAGACACTGAAGCTTTCTTT. This gives the protein CAITRGDTEAFF.

This clone appeared once. Other DNA sequences in the same sample also yield this CDR3. The CDR3 is CAWSASTDTQYF. The CDR3 DNA reads TGTGCCTGGAGTGCTAGCACAGATACGCAGTATTTT. This rearrangement joins TRBV30 to TRBJ2-3, with D uncertain. Trimming left V 1 base short and J 0 bases short, with 2 bases between. The germline V gene has CDR1 GTSNPN and CDR2 SVGIG (reference sequence). This CDR3 is built from 12 residues.

The chain has TRBV6-6 and TRBJ2-5; 10 nucleotides match TRBD2. Germline values: CDR1 MNHNY, CDR2 SVGAGI (reference sequence). The CDR3 totals 15 residues. Unmatched junction bases numbered 7, after V lost 5 bases and J lost 4 bases. The CDR3 is CASSTSGRVRETQYF. The CDR3 bases are TGTGCCAGCAGTACCAGCGGGAGGGTCAGAGAGACCCAGTACTTC.

The chain uses TRBV25-1 and TRBJ2-7, with a tentative D call TRBD2 (5 bases). Germline V CDR1 and CDR2: MGHDK, SYGVNS. This CDR3 contains 13 residues. V dropped 4 bases and J dropped 2 bases, with 9 bases sitting between them. The CDR3 here is CASSGSGTYEQYF. The CDR3 DNA reads TGTGCCAGCAGTGGATCCGGGACCTACGAGCAGTACTTC.

J is TRBJ2-5 and V is TRBV9; 8 bases line up with TRBD2. The V and J ends lost 0 bases and 5 bases, in that order; junction bases with no gene match: 9. Germline CDR1 reads SGDLS; CDR2 reads YYNGEE. The CDR3 covers 16 residues. The CDR3 loop reads CASSVAHSGTGETQYF. The CDR3, as DNA: TGTGCCAGCAGCGTAGCCCATAGCGGGACGGGGGAGACCCAGTACTTC.

J is TRBJ2-6 and V is TRBV25-1; possible D gene TRBD1, 5 bases. V was cut by 1 base and J by 0 bases, with 10 bases left in between. The CDR3 contains 17 residues. Germline V CDR1 and CDR2: MGHDK, SYGVNS. CDR3 nucleotides: TGTGCCAGCAGTGAATGGGGCAGCACCTCTGGGGCCAACGTCCTGACTTTC. Translated: CASSEWGSTSGANVLTF.